This TCR beta chain comes out of a study of OX40 agonist ivuxolimab in advanced cancers. For the study at large: Dosing consisted of intravenous ivuxolimab at 0.01 to 10 mg/kg every 2 weeks. General study points: Among T cells, CD8+ cells averaged more expanded clones than CD4+ cells. Among patients with partial responses at 0.1-3.0 mg/kg, clonal expansion was among the lowest.

V lost 3 bases and J lost 5, with 8 bases in between. The CDR3 length is 12 residues. The germline V gene has CDR1 MGHRA and CDR2 YSYEKL. TCRdb's copy holds only in-frame clones and misses some; the assay was immunoSEQ multiplex PCR. The sample yields approximately 61,000 clones, approximately 93% seen once. On this clone: The antigen is undetermined.

This clonotype was sampled from an adult with an advanced solid tumor such as melanoma, head and neck, liver or kidney cancer. The gene calls are TRBV4-1 and TRBJ2-7; D is unclear. The starting material was CD4+ or CD8+ T cells sorted from blood, obtained in a trial of the OX40 agonist ivuxolimab. CDR3 DNA sequence: TGCGCCAGCAGCCATATAGGTGACGAGCAGTACTTC. Protein product: CASSHIGDEQYF.